Given below is one T cell receptor (beta chain) in context. It may be a read error: a sequence one base away is much more abundant. The entry originates in a study of T cell repertoires in cytomegalovirus infection. Study background: Public TCR beta signatures indicated both CMV infection and matching HLA type.

TCRdb reprocessed the reads via MiXCR and lists one record per CDR3 protein. The profile covers about 740,000 distinct CDR3 sequences, with 35% to 45% appearing a single time and under 3% taken by the ten largest. This CDR3 has 15 residues. CDR1 and CDR2 (germline): SGHTA, FQGNSA. V usage is TRBV7-2 and J usage is TRBJ2-7; D is uncertain. This receptor was identified in a human donor in good health (CMV status not recorded). Some clones in this sample may be carry-over from other donors' samples. Sequencing used PBMCs. The DNA for the CDR3 is TGTGCCAGCAGCTTAGTATGGTCAGAAACCTACGAGAAGTACTTC. The encoded protein is CASSLVWSETYEKYF.